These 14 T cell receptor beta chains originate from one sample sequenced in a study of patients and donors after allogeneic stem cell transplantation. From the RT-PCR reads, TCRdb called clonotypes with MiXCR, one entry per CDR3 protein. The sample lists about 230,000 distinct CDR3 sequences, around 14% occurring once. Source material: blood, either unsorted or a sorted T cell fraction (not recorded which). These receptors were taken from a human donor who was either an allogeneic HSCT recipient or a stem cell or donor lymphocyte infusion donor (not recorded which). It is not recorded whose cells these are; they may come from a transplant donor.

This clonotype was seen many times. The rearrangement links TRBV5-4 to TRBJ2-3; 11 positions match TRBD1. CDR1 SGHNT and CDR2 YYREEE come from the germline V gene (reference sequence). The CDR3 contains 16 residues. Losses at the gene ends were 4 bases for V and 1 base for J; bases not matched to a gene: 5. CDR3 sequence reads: CASSRGQGDGTDTQYF. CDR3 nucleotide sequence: TGTGCCAGCAGCCGGGGACAGGGGGACGGCACAGATACGCAGTATTTT.

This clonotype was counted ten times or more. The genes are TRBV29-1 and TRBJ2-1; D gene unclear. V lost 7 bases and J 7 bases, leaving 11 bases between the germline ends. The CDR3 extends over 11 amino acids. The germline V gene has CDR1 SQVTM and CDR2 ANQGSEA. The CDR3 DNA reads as TGCAGCGCCCTTGGTGAAAATGAGCAGTTCTTC. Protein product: CSALGENEQFF.

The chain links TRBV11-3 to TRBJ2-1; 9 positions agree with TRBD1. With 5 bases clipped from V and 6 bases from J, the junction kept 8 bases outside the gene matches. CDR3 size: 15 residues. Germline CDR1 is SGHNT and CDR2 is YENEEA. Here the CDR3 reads CASSQYRGPSNEQFF. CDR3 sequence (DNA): TGTGCCAGCAGCCAATACAGGGGGCCCAGCAATGAGCAGTTCTTC. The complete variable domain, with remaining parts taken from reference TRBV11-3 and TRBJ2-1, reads EAGVVQSPRYKIIEKKQPVAFWCNPISGHNTLYWYLQNLGQGPELLIRYENEEAVDDSQLPKDRFSAERLKGVDSTLKIQPAELGDSAVYLCASSQYRGPSNEQFFGPGTRLTVL.

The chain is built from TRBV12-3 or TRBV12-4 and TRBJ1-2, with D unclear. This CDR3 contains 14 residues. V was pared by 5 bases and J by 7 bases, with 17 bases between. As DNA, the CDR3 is TGTGCCAGCAGTCGCCTTACGGCCTTCGGTGGCTACACCTTC. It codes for CASSRLTAFGGYTF.

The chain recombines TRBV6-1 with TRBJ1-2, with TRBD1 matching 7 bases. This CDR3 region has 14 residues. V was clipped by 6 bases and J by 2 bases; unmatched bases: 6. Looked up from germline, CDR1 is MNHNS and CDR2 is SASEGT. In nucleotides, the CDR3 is TGTGCCAGCAGCCAGGGACAGAAGAACTATGGCTACACCTTC. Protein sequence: CASSQGQKNYGYTF.

The CDR3 bases are TGTGCCAGCAGCCTACAGACAGGGAACACTGAAGCTTTCTTT. It codes for CASSLQTGNTEAFF. This chain connects TRBV7-6 to TRBJ1-1; perhaps TRBD1 as D (6 bases). The CDR3 has 14 amino acids. Germline CDR1 and CDR2: SGHVS and FNYEAQ. Trimming took 5 bases from V and 1 from J, leaving 11 bases between them.

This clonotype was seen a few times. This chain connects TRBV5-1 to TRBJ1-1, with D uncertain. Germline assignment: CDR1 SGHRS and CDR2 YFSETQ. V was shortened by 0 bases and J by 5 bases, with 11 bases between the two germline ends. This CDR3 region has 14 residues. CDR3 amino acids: CASSLGGFRTEAFF. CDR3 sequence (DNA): TGCGCCAGCAGCTTGGGTGGGTTTCGGACTGAAGCTTTCTTT.

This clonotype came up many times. Written as DNA, the CDR3 is TGTGCCAGCTCAGCGGCAGTCGACACTGAAGCTTTCTTT. It yields the protein CASSAAVDTEAFF. V usage is TRBV18 and J usage is TRBJ1-1; D gene unclear. Trimming took off 5 bases at V and 3 bases at J, with 10 bases between the two ends. The length of the CDR3 is 13 residues. Germline V gene sequence: CDR1 KGHSH, CDR2 LQKENI.

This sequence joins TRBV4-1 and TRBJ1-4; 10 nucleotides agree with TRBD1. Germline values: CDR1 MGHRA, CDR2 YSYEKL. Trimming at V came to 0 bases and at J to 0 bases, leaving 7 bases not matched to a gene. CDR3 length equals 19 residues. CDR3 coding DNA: TGCGCCAGCAGCCAAGATGGGGGACAGGGGAGAACAACTAATGAAAAACTGTTTTTT. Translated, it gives CASSQDGGQGRTTNEKLFF.

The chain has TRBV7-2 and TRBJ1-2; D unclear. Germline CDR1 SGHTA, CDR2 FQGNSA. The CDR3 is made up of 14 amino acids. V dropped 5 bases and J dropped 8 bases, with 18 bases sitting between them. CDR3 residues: CASSLSGGVQGYTF. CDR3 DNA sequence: TGTGCCAGCAGCCTCTCTGGTGGGGTACAAGGCTACACCTTC.

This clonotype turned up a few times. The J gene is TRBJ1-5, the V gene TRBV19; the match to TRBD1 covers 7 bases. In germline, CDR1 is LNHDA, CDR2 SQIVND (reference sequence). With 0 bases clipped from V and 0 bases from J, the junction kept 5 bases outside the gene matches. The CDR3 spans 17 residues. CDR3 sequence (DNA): TGTGCCAGTAGTATAGACGCGACAGGGTCTAGCAATCAGCCCCAGCATTTT. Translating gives CASSIDATGSSNQPQHF. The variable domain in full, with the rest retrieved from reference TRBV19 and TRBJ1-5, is DGGITQSPKYLFRKEGQNVTLSCEQNLNHDAMYWYRQDPGQGLRLIYYSQIVNDFQKGDIAEGYSVSREKKESFPLTVTSAQKNPTAFYLCASSIDATGSSNQPQHFGDGTRLSIL.

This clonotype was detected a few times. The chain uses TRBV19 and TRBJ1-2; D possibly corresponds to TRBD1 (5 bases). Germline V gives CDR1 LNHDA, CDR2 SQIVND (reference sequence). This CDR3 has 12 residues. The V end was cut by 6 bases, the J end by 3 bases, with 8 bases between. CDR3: CASSGGDYGYTF. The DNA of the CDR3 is TGTGCCAGTAGCGGGGGAGACTATGGCTACACCTTC.

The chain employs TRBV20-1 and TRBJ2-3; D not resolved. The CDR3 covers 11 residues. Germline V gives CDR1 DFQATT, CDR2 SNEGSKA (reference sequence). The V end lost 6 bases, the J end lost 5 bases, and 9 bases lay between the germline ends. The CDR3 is CSANHRDTQYF. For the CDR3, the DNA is TGCAGTGCCAACCACAGAGATACGCAGTATTTT.

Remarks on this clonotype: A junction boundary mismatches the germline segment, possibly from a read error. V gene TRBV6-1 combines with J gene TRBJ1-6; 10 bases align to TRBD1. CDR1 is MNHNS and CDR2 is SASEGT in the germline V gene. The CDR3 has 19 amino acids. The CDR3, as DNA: TGTCCCAGCGGCCCCCGGGACAGGGGCCGCAGCTCCTATAATTCACCCCTCCACTTT. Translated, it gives CPSGPRDRGRSSYNSPLHF.